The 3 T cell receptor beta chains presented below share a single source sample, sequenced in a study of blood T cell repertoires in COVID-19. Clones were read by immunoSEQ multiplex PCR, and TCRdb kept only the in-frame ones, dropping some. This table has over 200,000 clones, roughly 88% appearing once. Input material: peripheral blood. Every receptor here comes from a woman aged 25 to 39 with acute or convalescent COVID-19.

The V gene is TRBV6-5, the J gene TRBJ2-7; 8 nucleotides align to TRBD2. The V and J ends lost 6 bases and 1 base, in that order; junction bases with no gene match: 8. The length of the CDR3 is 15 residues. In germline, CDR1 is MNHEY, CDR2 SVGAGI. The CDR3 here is CASSPAGGVSYEQYF. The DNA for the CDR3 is TGTGCCAGCAGCCCAGCCGGGGGGGTATCCTACGAGCAGTACTTC.

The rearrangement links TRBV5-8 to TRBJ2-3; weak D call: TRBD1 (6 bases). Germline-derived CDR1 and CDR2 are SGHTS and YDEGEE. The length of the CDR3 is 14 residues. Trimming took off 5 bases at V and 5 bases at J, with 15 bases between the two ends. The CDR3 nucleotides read TGTGCCAGCAGTCGGACAGTCAAAAAAGATACGCAGTATTTT. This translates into CASSRTVKKDTQYF.

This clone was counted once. As DNA, the CDR3 is TGCGCCAGCAGCCAAATGTTAGCGGGAGGGGGCTACAATGAGCAGTTCTTC. Its translation: CASSQMLAGGGYNEQFF. This sequence joins TRBV4-3 and TRBJ2-1; TRBD2 aligns across 11 bases. The V and J ends lost 2 bases and 3 bases, in that order; junction bases with no gene match: 6. This CDR3 has 17 amino acids. In germline, CDR1 is LGHNA, CDR2 YSLEER.